The source of this T cell receptor beta chain is a study of long-term antiretroviral therapy in people with HIV. General study results and limits: Transplant donor controls retained higher diversity, though diversity increased after ART.

Assay version v3.0 of immunoSEQ was used, and it was run at survey level. The table came from immunoSEQ multiplex PCR; TCRdb's copy has only in-frame clones and leaves some out. The sample holds about 20,000 clones; 90% are singletons and the top ten take roughly 10%. Turning to this clone: What it recognizes is unknown.

PBMC samples from each donor numbered at least one pre-ART and at least two post-ART. Roughly 0.9-10 million cryopreserved PBMC were held in samples before DNA extraction. Specimen: unsorted PBMCs, collected about 4.5 years before starting antiretroviral therapy. This receptor was obtained from a woman younger than 45 with HIV.

CDR3 amino acids: CSVEVGEGYTF. Written as DNA, the CDR3 is TGCAGCGTTGAAGTGGGCGAGGGCTACACCTTC. The chain joins TRBV29-1 to TRBJ1-2; D uncertain. The CDR3 totals 11 residues. Trimming removed 1 base from V and 8 bases from J, with 8 bases in between. Germline loops: CDR1 SQVTM, CDR2 ANQGSEA.